This T cell receptor beta chain was profiled in a study of blood T cell repertoires in COVID-19. As for the study in general: Acute and convalescent COVID-19 specimens originated in the United States, Italy and Spain. T cells, B-cell-depleted T cells, or PBMCs supplied cDNA or gDNA.

Using immunoSEQ multiplex PCR, the repertoire was profiled, and TCRdb retains in-frame clones only, with some absent. In the table there are tens of thousands of clones, roughly 90% of which are singletons. Sequenced input: peripheral blood. The receptor was isolated from an elderly woman with acute or convalescent COVID-19.

The CDR3 DNA sequence: TGTGCCAGCAGCGGCAACAGCGGAGGTAATCAGCCCCAGCATTTT. This codes for CASSGNSGGNQPQHF. This chain uses TRBV9 with TRBJ1-5, with D unresolved. CDR3 length: 15 amino acids. CDR1 and CDR2 from the germline V gene are SGDLS and YYNGEE. Deletions cut 3 bases from V and 4 bases from J, with 14 bases between.